This entry lists 6 T cell receptor delta chains sequenced from one sample in a study of γδ T cells in repeated Plasmodium falciparum infection. TCRdb fed the multiplex PCR reads into CATT to redo clone calling. The sample holds roughly 48,000 delta-chain clones, roughly 1.5% seen once. Flow sorting of PBMC yielded separate Vgamma9/Vdelta2+ and Vdelta2-negative gammadelta T cell populations for bulk repertoire analysis. Input material: gamma-delta T cells from blood. The receptors were gathered from a pool of human donors (malaria-infected and uninfected, not separated).

A few counts support this clone. A read error may account for a junction end that differs from germline. Distinct nucleotide sequences in the sample also encode this CDR3. This rearrangement joins TRDV1 to TRDJ1, with TRDD3 matching over 13 bases. TCRdb carries no J gene annotation; the J gene was assigned here by matching the DNA with germline. This CDR3 has 21 residues. CDR1 is TSWWSYY and CDR2 is QGS in the germline V gene. CDR3 in DNA: TGTGCCCTTGGGCTTACTAGACGTAATAACTGGGGGATACGGTACACCGATAAACTCATCTTT. Protein product: CALGLTRRNNWGIRYTDKLIF.

Concerning this clone: The protein TCRdb gives is from a much larger clone and does not agree with this DNA's translation at residue 5, likely a read error; the protein shown here comes from the DNA. This chain connects TRDV1 to TRDJ3; no definite D call. This CDR3 contains 16 residues. Trimming pared 9 bases from V and 2 bases from J, leaving 14 bases between. CDR1 TSWWSYY and CDR2 QGS come from the germline V gene. This chain's CDR3 is CALNRRHTWDTRQMFF. The CDR3 region has the DNA TGTGCTCTAAACCGACGGCACACCTGGGACACCCGACAGATGTTTTTC.

This clone was counted ten times or more. One end of the junction varies from germline; a read error may be responsible. This chain uses TRDV1 with TRDJ1; either TRDD2 or TRDD3 may supply D (5 bases each). The CDR3 runs to 18 residues. The germline V gene has CDR1 TSWWSYY and CDR2 QGS. Here the CDR3 DNA reads TGTGCTCTTGGACTCCCTACGGGGGGTACGCGCCGCACCCATAAACTCATCTTT. Protein sequence: CALGLPTGGTRRTHKLIF.

A remark on this clone: A far larger clone is one nucleotide away, so this likely arose from a read error. The sample contains more than one DNA sequence encoding this CDR3. Here the CDR3 reads CALGELVRILGDTGDKLIF. Here the CDR3 DNA reads TGTGCTCTTGGGGAACTGGTCCGGATACTGGGGGATACCGGGGATAAACTCATCTTT. The chain joins TRDV1 to TRDJ1; 12 bases are a match to TRDD3. After removal of 0 bases from V and 5 bases from J, the junction contained 13 bases not matched to a gene. Per the germline V gene, CDR1 is TSWWSYY and CDR2 is QGS. The CDR3 is 19 amino acids.

On this clone: This could be a read error, since a much larger clone is one nucleotide away. The rearrangement links TRDV1 to TRDJ1, with no clear D. Per the germline V gene, CDR1 is TSWWSYY and CDR2 is QGS. Between the trimmed V and J ends, which lost 2 bases and 7 bases, there was a span of 8 bases. The CDR3 consists of 12 residues. The chain's CDR3 is CALGETKGKLIF. The CDR3 DNA is TGTGCTCTTGGGGAAACCAAGGGTAAACTCATCTTT.

Comments on this clone: The protein TCRdb gives is from a much larger clone and does not agree with this DNA's translation at residue 17, likely a read error; the protein shown here comes from the DNA. The chain couples TRDV1 to TRDJ1, with a possible D match to TRDD3 (6 bases). The V and J ends lost 1 base and 6 bases respectively, with 33 bases between them. Germline V lookup: CDR1 TSWWSYY, CDR2 QGS. CDR3 length: 21 amino acids. The CDR3 loop is CALGERSFPGLLGTVTNKLIF. The CDR3 DNA reads TGTGCTCTTGGGGAACGGAGCTTCCCAGGCCTCCTGGGGACGGTAACCAATAAACTCATCTTT.